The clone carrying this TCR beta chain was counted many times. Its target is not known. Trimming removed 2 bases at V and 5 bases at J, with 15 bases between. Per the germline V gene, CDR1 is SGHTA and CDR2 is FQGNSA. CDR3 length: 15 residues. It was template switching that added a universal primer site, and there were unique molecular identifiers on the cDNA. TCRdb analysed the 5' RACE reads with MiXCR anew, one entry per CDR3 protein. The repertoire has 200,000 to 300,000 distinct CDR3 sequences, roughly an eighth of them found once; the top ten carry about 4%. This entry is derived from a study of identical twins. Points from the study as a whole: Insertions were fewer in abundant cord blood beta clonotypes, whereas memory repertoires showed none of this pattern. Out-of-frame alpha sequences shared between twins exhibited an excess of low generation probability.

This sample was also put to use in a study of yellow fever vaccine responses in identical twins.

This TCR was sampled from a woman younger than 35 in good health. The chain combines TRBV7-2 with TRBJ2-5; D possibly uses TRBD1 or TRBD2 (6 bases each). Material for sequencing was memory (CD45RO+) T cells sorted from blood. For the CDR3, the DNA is TGTGCCAGCAGCTTATGGGTGGGGGCGGGGGAGACCCAGTACTTC. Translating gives CASSLWVGAGETQYF.